The TCR beta chain described here comes from a study of beta chain features in type 1 diabetes. The CDR3 spans 13 residues. V gave up 3 bases and J gave up 5 bases, with 10 bases separating them. Germline CDR1 KGHSH, CDR2 LQKENI. General study results and limits: Any PCR bias toward short templates would affect both groups alike. An over-representation of cells with high TCR expression could result from cDNA sequencing. Among type 1 diabetes patients, VDJ junctions had fewer insertions and more deletions. Moderate but significant shortening of TCRB CDR3s was recorded in all four CD4+ subsets from Type 1 diabetes patients.

A few counts support this clone. Its antigen is undetermined. The sample carries other DNA sequences with the same CDR3. The investigators reverse transcribed all of the isolated RNA, so they sequenced expressed TCRB transcripts. For naive, central memory and regulatory T cell samples, reads averaged around 3.6 million. The repertoire was sequenced with immunoSEQ multiplex PCR; TCRdb's copy has only in-frame clones and lacks some. The sample holds roughly 100,000 clones, 25% to 35% seen once. The rearrangement joins TRBV18 to TRBJ1-1; possibly TRBD1 for D (5 bases). This TCR derives from a woman in her late teens or twenties with type 1 diabetes. Sample: central memory CD4+ T cells from blood. The CDR3 DNA is TGTGCCAGCTCACCTCCAGGGCGGACTGAAGCTTTCTTT. This sequence encodes CASSPPGRTEAFF.